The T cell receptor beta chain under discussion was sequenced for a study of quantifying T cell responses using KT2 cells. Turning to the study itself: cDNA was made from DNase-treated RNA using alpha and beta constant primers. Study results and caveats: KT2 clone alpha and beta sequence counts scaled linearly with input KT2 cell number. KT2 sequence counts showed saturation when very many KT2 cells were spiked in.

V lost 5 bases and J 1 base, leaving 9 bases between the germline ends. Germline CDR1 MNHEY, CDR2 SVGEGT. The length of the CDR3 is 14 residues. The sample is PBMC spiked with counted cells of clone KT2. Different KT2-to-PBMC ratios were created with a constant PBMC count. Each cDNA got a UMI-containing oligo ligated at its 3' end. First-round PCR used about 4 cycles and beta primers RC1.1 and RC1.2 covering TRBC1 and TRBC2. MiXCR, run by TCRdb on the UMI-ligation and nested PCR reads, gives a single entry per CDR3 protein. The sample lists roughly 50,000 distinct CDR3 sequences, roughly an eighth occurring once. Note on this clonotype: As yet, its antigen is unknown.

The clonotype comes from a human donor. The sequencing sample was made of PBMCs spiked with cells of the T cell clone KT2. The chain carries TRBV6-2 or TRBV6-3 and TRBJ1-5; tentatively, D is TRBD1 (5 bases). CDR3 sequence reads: CASSDYRSNQPQHF. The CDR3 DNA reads TGTGCCAGCAGTGATTACAGGAGCAATCAGCCCCAGCATTTT.